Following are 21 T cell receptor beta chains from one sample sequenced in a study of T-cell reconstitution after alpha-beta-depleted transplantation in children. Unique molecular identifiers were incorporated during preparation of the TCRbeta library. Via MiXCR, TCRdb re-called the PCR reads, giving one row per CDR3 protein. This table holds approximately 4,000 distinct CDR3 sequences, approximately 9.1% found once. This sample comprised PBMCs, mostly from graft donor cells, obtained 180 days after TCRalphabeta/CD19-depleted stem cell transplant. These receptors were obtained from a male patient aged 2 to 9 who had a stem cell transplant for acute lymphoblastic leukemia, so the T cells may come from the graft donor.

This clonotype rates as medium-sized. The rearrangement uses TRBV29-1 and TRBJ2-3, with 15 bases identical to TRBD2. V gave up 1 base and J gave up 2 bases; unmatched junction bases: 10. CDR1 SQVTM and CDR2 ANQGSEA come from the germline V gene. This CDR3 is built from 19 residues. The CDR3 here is CSVEGGLAGGTSFTDTQYF. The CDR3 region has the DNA TGCAGCGTTGAAGGGGGACTAGCGGGAGGCACCTCTTTCACAGATACGCAGTATTTT.

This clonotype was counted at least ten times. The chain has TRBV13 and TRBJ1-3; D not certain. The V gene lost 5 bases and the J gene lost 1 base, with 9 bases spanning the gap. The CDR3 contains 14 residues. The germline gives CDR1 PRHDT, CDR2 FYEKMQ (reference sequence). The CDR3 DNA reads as TGTGCCAGCAGCCTATGGGTTTCTGGAAACACCATATATTTT. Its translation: CASSLWVSGNTIYF.

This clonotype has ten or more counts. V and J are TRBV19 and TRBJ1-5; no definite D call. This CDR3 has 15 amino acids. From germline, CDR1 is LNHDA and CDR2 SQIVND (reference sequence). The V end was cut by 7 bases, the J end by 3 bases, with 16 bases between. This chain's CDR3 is CASNLWGRDNQPQHF. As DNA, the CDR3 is TGTGCCAGTAACCTATGGGGAAGGGACAATCAGCCCCAGCATTTT.

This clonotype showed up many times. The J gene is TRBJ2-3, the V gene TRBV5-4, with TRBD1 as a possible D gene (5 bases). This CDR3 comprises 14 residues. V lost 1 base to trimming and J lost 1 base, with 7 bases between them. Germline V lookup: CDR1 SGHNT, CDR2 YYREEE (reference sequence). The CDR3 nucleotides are TGTGCCAGCAGCTTGAGGGGCGGCACAGATACGCAGTATTTT. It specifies CASSLRGGTDTQYF. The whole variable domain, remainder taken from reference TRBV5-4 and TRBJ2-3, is ETGVTQSPTHLIKTRGQQVTLRCSSQSGHNTVSWYQQALGQGPQFIFQYYREEENGRGNFPPRFSGLQFPNYSSELNVNALELDDSALYLCASSLRGGTDTQYFGPGTRLTVL.

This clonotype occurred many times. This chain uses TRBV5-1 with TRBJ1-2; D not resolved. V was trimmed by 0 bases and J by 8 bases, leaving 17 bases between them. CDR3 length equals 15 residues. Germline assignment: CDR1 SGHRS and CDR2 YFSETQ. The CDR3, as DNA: TGCGCCAGCAGCTTGGATACAGCCACCCTGGGGGGCTACACCTTC. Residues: CASSLDTATLGGYTF.

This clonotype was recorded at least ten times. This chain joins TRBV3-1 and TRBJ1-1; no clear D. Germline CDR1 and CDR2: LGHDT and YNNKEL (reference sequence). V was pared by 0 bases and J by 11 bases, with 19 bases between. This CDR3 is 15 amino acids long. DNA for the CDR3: TGTGCCAGCAGCCAAGATTTTACCAGGACTGGCCCGGCTTTCTTT. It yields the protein CASSQDFTRTGPAFF.

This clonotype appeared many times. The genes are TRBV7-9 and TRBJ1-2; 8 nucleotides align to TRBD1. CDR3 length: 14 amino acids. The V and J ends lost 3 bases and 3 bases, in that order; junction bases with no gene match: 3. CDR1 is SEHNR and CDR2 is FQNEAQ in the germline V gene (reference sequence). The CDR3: CASSLTGVDYGYTF. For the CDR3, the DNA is TGTGCCAGCAGCTTGACAGGGGTGGACTATGGCTACACCTTC.

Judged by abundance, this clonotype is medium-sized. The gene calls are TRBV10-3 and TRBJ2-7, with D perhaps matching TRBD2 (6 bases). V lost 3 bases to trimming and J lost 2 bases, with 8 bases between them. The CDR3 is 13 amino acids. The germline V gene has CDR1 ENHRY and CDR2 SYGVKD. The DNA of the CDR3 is TGTGCCATCAGTGATGGCGGGGCCTACGAGCAGTACTTC. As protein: CAISDGGAYEQYF.

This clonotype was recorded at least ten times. The CDR3 spells CASGDRGTNTEAFF. CDR3 sequence (DNA): TGTGCCAGCGGCGACCGGGGCACGAACACTGAAGCTTTCTTT. This chain links TRBV28 with TRBJ1-1, with a tentative D call TRBD1 (5 bases). Germline CDR1 MDHEN, CDR2 SYDVKM. The CDR3 spans 14 residues. V gave up 8 bases and J gave up 1 base, with 14 bases separating them. Full variable domain (rest looked up from reference TRBV28 and TRBJ1-1): DVKVTQSSRYLVKRTGEKVFLECVQDMDHENMFWYRQDPGLGLRLIYFSYDVKMKEKGDIPEGYSVSREKKERFSLILESASTNQTSMYLCASGDRGTNTEAFFGQGTRLTVV.

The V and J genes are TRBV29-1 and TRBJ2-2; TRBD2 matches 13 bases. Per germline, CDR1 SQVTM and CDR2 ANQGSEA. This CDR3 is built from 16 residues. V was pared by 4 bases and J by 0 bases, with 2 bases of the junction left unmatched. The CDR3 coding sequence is TGCAGCGTTGTGGGGACTAGCGGGACGAACACCGGGGAGCTGTTTTTT. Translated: CSVVGTSGTNTGELFF.

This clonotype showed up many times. The DNA for the CDR3 is TGTGCCAGCAGCTTAGCGAGGACCAGAACAGATACGCAGTATTTT. Amino acid sequence: CASSLARTRTDTQYF. The rearrangement links TRBV7-9 to TRBJ2-3; D remains ambiguous. The germline gives CDR1 SEHNR, CDR2 FQNEAQ (reference sequence). The length of the CDR3 is 15 residues. The V gene lost 0 bases and the J gene lost 3 bases, with 10 bases spanning the gap.

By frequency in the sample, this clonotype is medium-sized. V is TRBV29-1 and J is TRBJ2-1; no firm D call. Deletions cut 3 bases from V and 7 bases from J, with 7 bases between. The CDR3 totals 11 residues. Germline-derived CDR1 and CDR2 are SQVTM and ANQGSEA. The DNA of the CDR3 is TGCAGCGTTGATGTGGTGAATGAGCAGTTCTTC. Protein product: CSVDVVNEQFF.

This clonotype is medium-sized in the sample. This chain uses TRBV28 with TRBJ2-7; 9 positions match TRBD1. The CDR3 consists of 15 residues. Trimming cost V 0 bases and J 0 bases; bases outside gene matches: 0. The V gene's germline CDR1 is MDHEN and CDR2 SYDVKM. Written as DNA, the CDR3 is TGTGCCAGCAGTTTATGGACAGGGGGCTCCTACGAGCAGTACTTC. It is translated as CASSLWTGGSYEQYF.

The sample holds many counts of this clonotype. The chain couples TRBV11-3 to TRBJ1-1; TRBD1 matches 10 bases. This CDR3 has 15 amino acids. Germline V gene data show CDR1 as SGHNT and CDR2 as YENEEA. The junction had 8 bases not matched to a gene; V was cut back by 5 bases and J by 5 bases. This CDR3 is CASSPRTGGGTEAFF. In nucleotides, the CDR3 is TGTGCCAGCAGCCCCCGGACAGGGGGGGGAACTGAAGCTTTCTTT.

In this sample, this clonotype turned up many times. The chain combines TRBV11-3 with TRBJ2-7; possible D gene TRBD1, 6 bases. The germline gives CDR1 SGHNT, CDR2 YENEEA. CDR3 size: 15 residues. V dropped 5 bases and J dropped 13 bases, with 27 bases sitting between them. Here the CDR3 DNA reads TGTGCCAGCAGCAACGACCTATCAGGACAGCAAGAACCCTACTTC. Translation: CASSNDLSGQQEPYF.

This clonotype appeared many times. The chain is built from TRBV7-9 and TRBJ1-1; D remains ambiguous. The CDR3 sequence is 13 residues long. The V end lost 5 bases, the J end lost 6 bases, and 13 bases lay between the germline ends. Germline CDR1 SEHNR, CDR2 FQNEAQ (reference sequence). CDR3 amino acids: CASSRWTAPEAFF. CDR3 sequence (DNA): TGTGCCAGCAGCCGTTGGACTGCGCCTGAAGCTTTCTTT.

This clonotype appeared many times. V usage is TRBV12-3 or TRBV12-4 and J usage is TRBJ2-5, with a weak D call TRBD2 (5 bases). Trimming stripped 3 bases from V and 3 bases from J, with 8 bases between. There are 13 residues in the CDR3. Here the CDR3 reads CASSFWGEETQYF. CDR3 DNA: TGTGCCAGCAGTTTTTGGGGAGAAGAGACCCAGTACTTC.

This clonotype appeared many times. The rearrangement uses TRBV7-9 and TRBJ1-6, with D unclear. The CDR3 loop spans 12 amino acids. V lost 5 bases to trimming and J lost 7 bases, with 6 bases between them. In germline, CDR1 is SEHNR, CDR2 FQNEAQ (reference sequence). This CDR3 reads CASSPTNSPLHF. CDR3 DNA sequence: TGTGCCAGCAGCCCGACAAATTCACCCCTCCACTTT. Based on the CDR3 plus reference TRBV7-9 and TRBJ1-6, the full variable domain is DTGVSQNPRHKITKRGQNVTFRCDPISEHNRLYWYRQTLGQGPEFLTYFQNEAQLEKSRLLSDRFSAERPKGSFSTLEIQRTEQGDSAMYLCASSPTNSPLHFGNGTRLTVT.

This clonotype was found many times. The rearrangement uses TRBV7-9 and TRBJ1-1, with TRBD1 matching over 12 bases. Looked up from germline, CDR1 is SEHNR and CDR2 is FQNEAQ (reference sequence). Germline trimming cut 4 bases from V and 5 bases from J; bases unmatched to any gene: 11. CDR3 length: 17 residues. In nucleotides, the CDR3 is TGTGCCAGCAGCTCCGCTGAGGGACAGGGGGCGATTACTGAAGCTTTCTTT. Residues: CASSSAEGQGAITEAFF.

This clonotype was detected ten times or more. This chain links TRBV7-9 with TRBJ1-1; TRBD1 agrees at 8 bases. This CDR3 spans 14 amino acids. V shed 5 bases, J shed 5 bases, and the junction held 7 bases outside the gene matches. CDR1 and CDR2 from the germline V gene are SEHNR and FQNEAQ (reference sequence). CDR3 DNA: TGTGCCAGCAGCCCACAGGGGGGTAAGACTGAAGCTTTCTTT. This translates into CASSPQGGKTEAFF.

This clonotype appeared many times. CDR3 DNA sequence: TGCAGTGCTAGAGATCGGAGCTACGAGCAGTACTTC. Residues: CSARDRSYEQYF. The chain employs TRBV20-1 and TRBJ2-7; no reliable D call. CDR1 is DFQATT and CDR2 is SNEGSKA in the germline V gene (reference sequence). This CDR3 spans 12 amino acids. Trimming took 0 bases from V and 3 from J, leaving 6 bases between them.